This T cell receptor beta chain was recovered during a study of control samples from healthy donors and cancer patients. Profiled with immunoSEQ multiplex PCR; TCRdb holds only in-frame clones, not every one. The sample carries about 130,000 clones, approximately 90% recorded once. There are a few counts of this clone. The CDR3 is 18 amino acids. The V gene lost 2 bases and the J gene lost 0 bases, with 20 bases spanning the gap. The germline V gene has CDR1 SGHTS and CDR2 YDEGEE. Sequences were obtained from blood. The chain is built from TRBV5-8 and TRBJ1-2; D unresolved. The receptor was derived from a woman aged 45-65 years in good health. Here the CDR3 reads CASSFPLLGASTNYGYTF. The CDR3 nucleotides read TGTGCCAGCAGCTTCCCACTATTAGGAGCGTCAACTAACTATGGCTACACCTTC.